Below, 15 T cell receptor beta chains from the same sample are listed, as sequenced in a study of glioma-infiltrating T cells after dendritic cell vaccination. The time point is: after dendritic cell vaccination, including at tumor progression/relapse. Repertoires were generated with immunoSEQ multiplex PCR, while TCRdb's copy carries only in-frame clones and drops some. This sample has over 90,000 clones, with approximately 80% found just once. The sequencing used blood, collected after dendritic cell vaccination. The receptors stem from a human donor with glioblastoma.

The V gene is TRBV2, the J gene TRBJ1-5; D may be TRBD1 (6 bases). Trimming pared 5 bases from V and 0 bases from J, leaving 11 bases between. CDR1 and CDR2 (germline): SNHLY, FYNNEI. The CDR3 runs to 15 residues. CDR3 region: CASSPRTDSNQPQHF. In DNA form, the CDR3 reads TGTGCCAGCAGTCCCCGGACAGATAGCAATCAGCCCCAGCATTTT.

For this clone: Other DNA variants within this sample encode the same CDR3. This chain uses TRBV5-1 with TRBJ2-3, with a weak D call TRBD1 (5 bases). The CDR3 length is 14 residues. Trimming shortened V by 0 bases and J by 0 bases, and 5 bases separated the two germline ends. CDR1 and CDR2 (germline): SGHRS, YFSETQ. The CDR3 region has the DNA TGCGCCAGCAGCTTGGGACAGAGCACAGATACGCAGTATTTT. This sequence encodes CASSLGQSTDTQYF.

The V call is TRBV11-2, the J call TRBJ2-1; tentatively, D is TRBD2 (6 bases). With 1 base removed from V and 4 bases from J, the gap between germline ends came to 11 bases. The CDR3 consists of 15 residues. The germline gives CDR1 SGHAT, CDR2 FQNNGV. Here the CDR3 reads CASSLGRGRYNEQFF. The CDR3 DNA reads TGTGCCAGCAGCTTAGGACGGGGGAGGTACAATGAGCAGTTCTTC.

The chain combines TRBV12-5 with TRBJ2-1; tentatively, D is TRBD2 (6 bases). The CDR3 runs 14 residues. Germline-derived CDR1 and CDR2 are LGHNT and FRNRAP. V was shortened by 5 bases and J by 3 bases, with 11 bases between the two germline ends. This CDR3 reads CASGPRRGYNEQFF. Written as DNA, the CDR3 is TGTGCTAGTGGTCCCAGGAGGGGCTACAATGAGCAGTTCTTC.

This chain joins TRBV28 and TRBJ1-1; a possible D gene is TRBD1 (5 bases). V lost 6 bases, J lost 5 bases, and 13 bases lay in between. The germline V gene encodes CDR1 MDHEN and CDR2 SYDVKM. The CDR3 has 13 residues. CDR3 DNA: TGTGCCAGCAGAGGGGCGTGGGGAACTGAAGCTTTCTTT. It codes for CASRGAWGTEAFF.

V and J are TRBV10-3 and TRBJ1-1, with 8 positions matching TRBD1. The ends lost 5 bases at V and 7 bases at J; junction bases unmatched: 12. Per the germline V gene, CDR1 is ENHRY and CDR2 is SYGVKD. The CDR3 loop spans 15 amino acids. DNA for the CDR3: TGTGCCATCAGTTATTCATCAGGGGGCGCACTTGAAGCTTTCTTT. This sequence encodes CAISYSSGGALEAFF.

Only one count was recorded for this clone. The V call is TRBV19, the J call TRBJ1-1; D might be TRBD1 (6 bases). The V gene lost 4 bases and the J gene lost 9 bases, with 9 bases spanning the gap. Germline CDR1 is LNHDA and CDR2 is SQIVND (reference sequence). CDR3 length: 11 amino acids. The DNA of the CDR3 is TGTGCCAGTAGTAATACAGGGAAAGCTTTCTTT. Residues: CASSNTGKAFF.

The CDR3: CASSYSGTSPRGELFF. CDR3 nucleotides: TGTGCCAGCAGTTACTCTGGGACTAGCCCGAGGGGGGAGCTGTTTTTT. This chain links TRBV6-5 with TRBJ2-2, with TRBD2 matching 9 bases. V gave up 0 bases and J gave up 8 bases; unmatched junction bases: 7. This CDR3 contains 16 residues. CDR1 and CDR2 (germline): MNHEY, SVGAGI.

The V gene is TRBV28, the J gene TRBJ1-1; TRBD1 matches 7 bases. Germline assignment: CDR1 MDHEN and CDR2 SYDVKM. V was clipped by 6 bases and J by 1 base; unmatched bases: 5. The CDR3 is 14 residues long. CDR3 loop: CASSPGGWNTEAFF. Here the CDR3 DNA reads TGTGCCAGCAGCCCAGGGGGGTGGAACACTGAAGCTTTCTTT.

The chain combines TRBV2 with TRBJ1-3; the match to TRBD1 covers 7 bases. CDR1 is SNHLY and CDR2 is FYNNEI in the germline V gene. After removal of 6 bases from V and 0 bases from J, the junction contained 5 bases not matched to a gene. The CDR3 spans 15 residues. CDR3 coding DNA: TGTGCCAGCAGCGCCAGGGGGGTCTCTGGAAACACCATATATTTT. The encoded protein is CASSARGVSGNTIYF.

The chain combines TRBV13 with TRBJ2-3; 8 bases are shared with TRBD1. CDR1 and CDR2 (germline): PRHDT, FYEKMQ (reference sequence). With 4 bases clipped from V and 4 bases from J, the junction kept 1 base outside the gene matches. The CDR3 is 13 amino acids. The CDR3: CASSYRGADTQYF. Written as DNA, the CDR3 is TGTGCCAGCAGCTACAGGGGGGCAGATACGCAGTATTTT.

The J gene is TRBJ2-7, the V gene TRBV6-5; TRBD2 matches 15 bases. V shed 4 bases and J 11 bases; nucleotides not matched to a gene: 9. The length of the CDR3 is 15 residues. Germline loops: CDR1 MNHEY, CDR2 SVGAGI. CDR3 sequence reads: CASSFAGTSGGREYF. DNA of the CDR3: TGTGCCAGCAGTTTCGCCGGGACTAGCGGGGGGCGGGAGTACTTC.

This chain joins TRBV5-5 and TRBJ2-5; a possible D gene is TRBD2 (5 bases). This CDR3 is built from 13 residues. CDR1 and CDR2 from the germline V gene are SGHKS and YYEKEE (reference sequence). Trimming pared 2 bases from V and 0 bases from J, leaving 5 bases between. Here the CDR3 reads CASSFGDQETQYF. In DNA, the CDR3 is TGTGCCAGCAGCTTCGGGGACCAAGAGACCCAGTACTTC.

This clone turned up a few times. The chain uses TRBV2 and TRBJ2-1; D remains unclear. The CDR3 is 12 residues long. The germline V gene encodes CDR1 SNHLY and CDR2 FYNNEI. V was trimmed by 4 bases and J by 4 bases, leaving 5 bases between them. CDR3 sequence (DNA): TGTGCCAGCAGTGGAGGTTACAATGAGCAGTTCTTC. Its protein product is CASSGGYNEQFF.

Details on this clone: The junction departs from the called germline gene at one end, perhaps through a read error. The chain employs TRBV7-7 and TRBJ2-5, with D possibly TRBD1 on 7 matching bases. The CDR3 is made up of 16 amino acids. In germline, CDR1 is SSHAT, CDR2 FNYEAQ (reference sequence). The CDR3 coding sequence is TGTGCTAGCAGCTCAGGGGGGTTAGAGGTCCAAGAGACCCAGTACTTC. Residues: CASSSGGLEVQETQYF.